This T cell receptor (beta chain) is drawn from a study of blood T cells in healthy people across ages. Trimming at V came to 3 bases and at J to 3 bases, leaving 11 bases not matched to a gene. The CDR3 consists of 16 residues. The germline CDR1 and CDR2 sequences are PRHDT and FYEKMQ (reference sequence). Using a J-beta primer mix together with a sample-barcoded 5' primer, a second PCR was run for about 7 to 12 cycles. TCRdb re-called the 5' RACE reads with MiXCR, one entry per CDR3 protein. The sample holds 800,000 or so distinct CDR3 sequences, 25% seen once. These data were also reused for a study on T cells of mothers and their children.

The chain is built from TRBV13 and TRBJ2-7, with 7 nucleotides matching TRBD2. Sequenced material: blood. This receptor was taken from a boy aged 10-17 years in good health. The CDR3 region has the DNA TGTGCCAGCAGCTTTTCTAGGGGAGGGACGATCTACGAGCAGTACTTC. Translated: CASSFSRGGTIYEQYF.